This passage covers 32 T cell receptor beta chains from one sample sequenced in a study of shared clonotypes between healthy human individuals. The data were produced by immunoSEQ multiplex PCR, yet TCRdb's version contains in-frame clones alone and is incomplete. The data show about 730,000 clones, around 70% seen once. Specimen: memory CD4+ T cells sorted from blood. Noted subset: CD45RA-negative fraction. These receptor sequences come from a woman aged 25 to 39 in good health.

A few counts support this clone. V usage is TRBV28 and J usage is TRBJ1-1, with 10 bases identical to TRBD1. After removal of 5 bases from V and 3 bases from J, the junction contained 12 bases not matched to a gene. The CDR3 is 17 amino acids. Germline CDR1 and CDR2: MDHEN and SYDVKM. Here the CDR3 reads CASSLPMTGTGDTEAFF. The DNA of the CDR3 is TGTGCCAGCAGTCTACCGATGACCGGGACAGGGGACACTGAAGCTTTCTTT.

The CDR3 sequence: CASSLWGLAGELFF. The CDR3 DNA reads TGTGCCAGCAGCTTGTGGGGGTTAGCCGGGGAGCTGTTTTTT. The rearrangement uses TRBV7-3 and TRBJ2-2; D is tentatively TRBD1 or TRBD2 (5 bases each). This CDR3 spans 14 amino acids. Germline V CDR1 and CDR2: SGHTA, FQGTGA. The V end was cut by 3 bases, the J end by 6 bases, with 11 bases between.

This rearrangement joins TRBV5-1 to TRBJ2-5; 7 bases agree with TRBD2. Germline trimming cut 1 base from V and 4 bases from J; bases unmatched to any gene: 13. The germline V gene encodes CDR1 SGHRS and CDR2 YFSETQ. The CDR3 covers 17 residues. CDR3: CASSLTSGLRKRETQYF. DNA for the CDR3: TGCGCCAGCAGCTTGACTTCGGGACTACGAAAGAGAGAGACCCAGTACTTC.

Only a few counts were recorded for this clone. The V call is TRBV5-4, the J call TRBJ2-3; D is uncertain. The V end was cut by 4 bases, the J end by 2 bases, with 11 bases between. The length of the CDR3 is 14 residues. CDR1 is SGHNT and CDR2 is YYREEE in the germline V gene (reference sequence). The CDR3 nucleotides are TGTGCCAGCAGCCAACGGGTAGACACAGATACGCAGTATTTT. This gives the protein CASSQRVDTDTQYF.

The chain has TRBV5-1 and TRBJ2-4; possibly TRBD1 for D (6 bases). V shed 0 bases and J shed 5 bases, with 12 bases lying between them. Per germline, CDR1 SGHRS and CDR2 YFSETQ. This CDR3 has 15 residues. The CDR3 DNA reads as TGCGCCAGCAGCTTGGACAGGGCACCACAAAACATTCAGTACTTC. Residues: CASSLDRAPQNIQYF.

V gene TRBV19 combines with J gene TRBJ2-3, with D uncertain. Germline CDR1 reads LNHDA; CDR2 reads SQIVND (reference sequence). The V end was cut by 0 bases, the J end by 4 bases, with 8 bases between. There are 14 residues in the CDR3. DNA for the CDR3: TGTGCCAGTAGTATAGAGTGGTCCCCAGATACGCAGTATTTT. As protein: CASSIEWSPDTQYF.

The gene calls are TRBV18 and TRBJ1-5, with D possibly matching TRBD1 (5 bases). This CDR3 region has 15 residues. The V and J ends lost 4 bases and 0 bases respectively, with 10 bases between them. CDR1 and CDR2 (germline): KGHSH, LQKENI. The CDR3 loop is CASSRAGSSNQPQHF. In nucleotides, the CDR3 is TGTGCCAGCTCACGTGCAGGGAGTAGCAATCAGCCCCAGCATTTT.

The chain recombines TRBV28 with TRBJ1-5; weak D call: TRBD1 (6 bases). The V and J ends lost 5 bases and 0 bases respectively, with 14 bases between them. The CDR3 runs to 16 residues. Germline CDR1 and CDR2: MDHEN and SYDVKM. CDR3 amino acids: CASSGQRAYSNQPQHF. In nucleotides, the CDR3 is TGTGCCAGCAGTGGACAGCGGGCTTATAGCAATCAGCCCCAGCATTTT.

The chain has TRBV28 and TRBJ2-3, with D unresolved. From germline, CDR1 is MDHEN and CDR2 SYDVKM. V dropped 5 bases and J dropped 3 bases, with 6 bases sitting between them. The CDR3 runs to 12 residues. This CDR3 reads CASSVATDTQYF. The CDR3 DNA reads as TGTGCCAGCAGTGTGGCTACAGATACGCAGTATTTT.

This chain joins TRBV27 and TRBJ2-1; no definite D call. Trimming left V 2 bases short and J 10 bases short, with 24 bases between. The CDR3 spans 17 residues. From germline, CDR1 is MNHEY and CDR2 SMNVEV (reference sequence). DNA for the CDR3: TGTGCCAGCAGTTTAGGAACCAAAAGCCAAACGCGACCAGAGCAGTTCTTC. Amino acids: CASSLGTKSQTRPEQFF.

The genes are TRBV19 and TRBJ1-2; D not certain. V was shortened by 6 bases and J by 2 bases, with 16 bases between the two germline ends. This CDR3 is built from 15 residues. The germline V gene encodes CDR1 LNHDA and CDR2 SQIVND (reference sequence). Here the CDR3 reads CASRRTDPNNYGYTF. CDR3 nucleotides: TGTGCCAGTAGACGAACGGACCCCAACAACTATGGCTACACCTTC.

This clone was recorded only once. This chain connects TRBV7-2 to TRBJ2-1, with D unclear. Germline lookup yields CDR1 SGHTA and CDR2 FQGNSA. The CDR3 is made up of 13 amino acids. Deletions cut 6 bases from V and 10 bases from J, with 16 bases between. CDR3 residues: CASSTTTKNEQFF. Written as DNA, the CDR3 is TGTGCCAGCAGTACTACAACAAAAAACGAGCAGTTCTTC.

As to this clone: Different DNA sequences within this sample yield the same CDR3. This chain joins TRBV5-1 and TRBJ2-7; D uncertain. Between the trimmed V and J ends, which lost 0 bases and 6 bases, there was a span of 7 bases. This CDR3 contains 12 residues. The germline CDR1 and CDR2 sequences are SGHRS and YFSETQ. CDR3 nucleotide sequence: TGCGCCAGCAGCTTGGTGGGATCCGAGCAGTACTTC. This translates into CASSLVGSEQYF.

This clone was seen only a few times. This sequence joins TRBV5-1 and TRBJ2-1, with TRBD1 matching over 9 bases. Looked up from germline, CDR1 is SGHRS and CDR2 is YFSETQ. The length of the CDR3 is 15 residues. Trimming took 1 base from V and 3 from J; bases not matched to a gene: 2. The CDR3 DNA is TGCGCCAGCAGCTTGACAGGGGGCTTCTACAATGAGCAGTTCTTC. Translated, it gives CASSLTGGFYNEQFF.

This clone was seen a few times. The CDR3 region has the DNA TGTGCCAGCAGCCCGGACAGGGCTAGCAATCAGCCCCAGCATTTT. As protein: CASSPDRASNQPQHF. This chain links TRBV27 with TRBJ1-5, with 8 positions matching TRBD1. This CDR3 has 15 residues. The ends lost 6 bases at V and 0 bases at J; junction bases unmatched: 4. The germline V gene has CDR1 MNHEY and CDR2 SMNVEV (reference sequence).

The chain links TRBV29-1 to TRBJ2-1; weak D call: TRBD2 (7 bases). Trimming left V 8 bases short and J 8 bases short, with 13 bases between. The CDR3 consists of 11 residues. Germline V gives CDR1 SQVTM, CDR2 ANQGSEA. CDR3 in DNA: TGCAGCCTCGCGGGGGCAGATGAGCAGTTCTTC. It is translated as CSLAGADEQFF.

This chain links TRBV6-6 with TRBJ2-1; 9 bases fit TRBD2. Germline trimming cut 7 bases from V and 6 bases from J; bases unmatched to any gene: 10. The CDR3 length is 15 residues. The germline V gene has CDR1 MNHNY and CDR2 SVGAGI (reference sequence). CDR3: CASMRIAGVGNEQFF. CDR3 bases: TGTGCCAGCATGAGGATAGCGGGAGTGGGCAATGAGCAGTTCTTC.

CDR3 sequence reads: CASSWRTGATGELFF. CDR3 nucleotide sequence: TGTGCCAGCAGCTGGAGGACAGGGGCCACCGGGGAGCTGTTTTTT. The chain recombines TRBV7-2 with TRBJ2-2, with TRBD1 matching 9 bases. The CDR3 has 15 residues. Germline CDR1 is SGHTA and CDR2 is FQGNSA. The V and J ends lost 4 bases and 4 bases, in that order; junction bases with no gene match: 4.

This chain connects TRBV7-9 to TRBJ1-2; weak D call: TRBD1 (5 bases). Trimming stripped 5 bases from V and 3 bases from J, with 22 bases between. Germline V gene data show CDR1 as SEHNR and CDR2 as FQNEAQ (reference sequence). The CDR3 loop spans 17 amino acids. The CDR3 loop reads CASSTPPLGEEDYGYTF. CDR3 nucleotides: TGTGCCAGCAGCACACCACCCTTGGGGGAGGAGGACTATGGCTACACCTTC.

The chain joins TRBV9 to TRBJ1-3; a weak D match, TRBD1 (5 bases). V lost 3 bases and J 2 bases, leaving 12 bases between the germline ends. CDR1 is SGDLS, CDR2 YYNGEE, per germline. CDR3 length: 15 residues. This CDR3 is CASSEEVGAGNTIYF. In DNA, the CDR3 is TGTGCCAGCAGCGAGGAGGTGGGGGCTGGAAACACCATATATTTT.

This chain links TRBV7-9 with TRBJ1-1; 8 nucleotides align to TRBD1. With V trimmed by 3 bases and J by 6 bases, 6 bases remained unmatched. The CDR3 covers 14 residues. The germline CDR1 and CDR2 sequences are SEHNR and FQNEAQ (reference sequence). The CDR3 sequence is CASSFPDRVAEAFF. The CDR3 DNA reads as TGTGCCAGCAGCTTCCCGGACAGGGTCGCTGAAGCTTTCTTT.

V gene TRBV7-9 combines with J gene TRBJ2-7; 7 bases line up with TRBD1. J was trimmed by 3 bases and V by 3 bases; bases with no gene match: 5. Per the germline V gene, CDR1 is SEHNR and CDR2 is FQNEAQ (reference sequence). CDR3 size: 14 residues. CDR3 protein: CASSFEGASYEQYF. In DNA, the CDR3 is TGTGCCAGCAGCTTCGAGGGGGCGAGCTACGAGCAGTACTTC.

This clone has just one count. J is TRBJ2-3 and V is TRBV6-6; D ambiguous. The germline V gene encodes CDR1 MNHNY and CDR2 SVGAGI (reference sequence). The CDR3 loop spans 14 amino acids. Trimming shortened V by 7 bases and J by 2 bases, and 13 bases separated the two germline ends. The CDR3: CASKNPEFTDTQYF. CDR3 DNA: TGTGCCAGCAAAAACCCGGAATTCACAGATACGCAGTATTTT.

CDR3 loop: CSVDRGKGGYTF. CDR3 DNA sequence: TGCAGCGTGGACAGGGGGAAAGGAGGCTACACCTTC. The genes are TRBV29-1 and TRBJ1-2, with 10 bases aligning to TRBD1. Losses at the gene ends were 6 bases for V and 8 bases for J; bases not matched to a gene: 6. The germline V gene has CDR1 SQVTM and CDR2 ANQGSEA. This CDR3 comprises 12 residues.

The V gene is TRBV15, the J gene TRBJ2-5; tentatively, D is TRBD1 or TRBD2 (5 bases each). CDR1 is LNHNV and CDR2 is YYDKDF in the germline V gene (reference sequence). The CDR3 spans 14 residues. The V and J ends lost 0 bases and 2 bases respectively, with 7 bases between them. As DNA, the CDR3 is TGTGCCACCAGCAGAGACGAGGGGCAAGAGACCCAGTACTTC. Amino acids: CATSRDEGQETQYF.

The chain has TRBV11-2 and TRBJ2-7, with 7 bases lining up with TRBD2. The CDR3 extends over 17 amino acids. The germline CDR1 and CDR2 sequences are SGHAT and FQNNGV. Unmatched junction bases numbered 16, after V lost 5 bases and J lost 3 bases. The CDR3 spells CASSQRGRDGTYYEQYF. CDR3 nucleotides: TGTGCCAGCAGCCAGCGGGGTAGGGACGGGACGTACTACGAGCAGTACTTC.

This clone was recorded only once. V is TRBV30 and J is TRBJ2-7; D assignment may be TRBD1 or TRBD2 (5 bases each). This CDR3 has 13 residues. V lost 5 bases and J lost 2, with 13 bases in between. The germline V gene encodes CDR1 GTSNPN and CDR2 SVGIG (reference sequence). The CDR3 loop reads CAWARDGAYEQYF. Written as DNA, the CDR3 is TGTGCCTGGGCCCGGGACGGGGCCTACGAGCAGTACTTC.

DNA of the CDR3: TGCAGCGTTGGGGTGGGGGGCCGTCGGGAGCAGTACTTC. Translated: CSVGVGGRREQYF. This chain uses TRBV29-1 with TRBJ2-7; D assignment may be TRBD1 or TRBD2 (6 bases each). Germline CDR1 and CDR2: SQVTM and ANQGSEA. The ends were cut back, 4 bases at V and 7 bases at J, with 17 bases in the middle. CDR3 length equals 13 residues.

The chain combines TRBV7-3 with TRBJ2-2, with 12 bases aligning to TRBD2. This CDR3 has 14 amino acids. Looked up from germline, CDR1 is SGHTA and CDR2 is FQGTGA. With 4 bases clipped from V and 8 bases from J, the junction kept 2 bases outside the gene matches. The CDR3 here is CASSSSGRVGELFF. CDR3 DNA sequence: TGTGCCAGCAGCTCTAGCGGGAGGGTAGGGGAGCTGTTTTTT. The full variable domain, in which reference TRBV7-3 and TRBJ2-2 provide the parts outside the CDR3, is GAGVSQTPSNKVTEKGKYVELRCDPISGHTALYWYRQSLGQGPEFLIYFQGTGAADDSGLPNDRFFAVRPEGSVSTLKIQRTERGDSAVYLCASSSSGRVGELFFGEGSRLTVL.

With respect to this clone: Other nucleotide sequences in the sample specify the same CDR3. The chain employs TRBV5-4 and TRBJ1-1; TRBD1 aligns across 9 bases. The CDR3 is 15 residues long. Germline V gives CDR1 SGHNT, CDR2 YYREEE (reference sequence). With 3 bases clipped from V and 1 base from J, the junction kept 4 bases outside the gene matches. In DNA form, the CDR3 reads TGTGCCAGCAGCTGGGGACAGGGAGGGAACACTGAAGCTTTCTTT. Residues: CASSWGQGGNTEAFF.

The rearrangement joins TRBV15 to TRBJ2-3, with TRBD2 matching 9 bases. Germline V gives CDR1 LNHNV, CDR2 YYDKDF (reference sequence). J lost 3 bases, V lost 7 bases, and 8 bases had no gene match. This CDR3 has 15 residues. The CDR3 coding sequence is TGTGCCACCAAGCCGCGGACTAGCGTAACAGATACGCAGTATTTT. Amino acid sequence: CATKPRTSVTDTQYF.

This clone showed up just once. The chain carries TRBV6-1 and TRBJ2-5; D not resolved. CDR3 length: 14 amino acids. Germline CDR1 reads MNHNS; CDR2 reads SASEGT. The germline V and J ends were trimmed by 7 bases and 1 base, with 13 bases remaining between them. The CDR3 DNA reads as TGTGCCAGCAAACGAGGATCTTTCCAAGAGACCCAGTACTTC. Protein sequence: CASKRGSFQETQYF.